The 25 T cell receptor beta chains reported below all come from one sample, sequenced in a study of blood T cell repertoires in COVID-19. Sequencing was performed with immunoSEQ multiplex PCR; in TCRdb, only in-frame clones are kept and a portion is missing. Of 50,000 to 70,000 clones listed, 79% were seen once; the top ten hold under 4%. The sample consisted of peripheral blood. The receptors here all came from a man in his sixties with acute or convalescent COVID-19.

This clone was seen just once. The rearrangement links TRBV12-3 or TRBV12-4 to TRBJ2-2, with D uncertain. V dropped 6 bases and J dropped 7 bases, with 6 bases sitting between them. The CDR3 has 11 residues. CDR3: CASSRLGELFF. CDR3 in DNA: TGTGCCAGCAGCCGACTCGGGGAGCTGTTTTTT.

The rearrangement links TRBV9 to TRBJ2-2; D gene uncertain. The CDR3 sequence is 13 residues long. Trimming took 0 bases from V and 4 from J, leaving 4 bases between them. The germline gives CDR1 SGDLS, CDR2 YYNGEE. The CDR3 DNA follows: TGTGCCAGCAGCGTAGCCGGCACCGGGGAGCTGTTTTTT. Its translation: CASSVAGTGELFF.

The genes are TRBV24-1 and TRBJ2-1, with 14 bases identical to TRBD2. Germline V lookup: CDR1 KGHDR, CDR2 SFDVKD. J lost 8 bases, V lost 3 bases, and 5 bases had no gene match. This CDR3 contains 16 residues. The CDR3 loop reads CATSDRLAGGKDEQFF. The CDR3 DNA follows: TGTGCCACCAGTGATCGACTAGCGGGAGGGAAGGATGAGCAGTTCTTC.

The chain links TRBV9 to TRBJ2-1; a possible D gene is TRBD2 (5 bases). Trimming stripped 1 base from V and 6 bases from J, with 17 bases between. Germline loops: CDR1 SGDLS, CDR2 YYNGEE. CDR3 length: 16 amino acids. In DNA, the CDR3 is TGTGCCAGCAGCGTACAGGACTTAGTTATGGGCAATGAGCAGTTCTTC. Residues: CASSVQDLVMGNEQFF.

The chain recombines TRBV21-1 with TRBJ1-1; the table's D call, TRBD1, has no DNA check behind it. TRBV21-1 counts as a pseudogene. The CDR3 length is 18 residues. The CDR3, as DNA: TGTGCCAGCAGCAAAAACACCCGGGACAGGGGGCGAAACACTGAAGCTTTCTTT. This sequence encodes CASSKNTRDRGRNTEAFF.

The V and J genes are TRBV10-3 and TRBJ1-5, with D maybe TRBD1 (5 bases). Germline-derived CDR1 and CDR2 are ENHRY and SYGVKD. The CDR3 runs to 14 residues. V was trimmed by 0 bases and J by 6 bases, leaving 9 bases between them. The CDR3 here is CAISESGGTQPQHF. CDR3 coding DNA: TGTGCCATCAGTGAGTCGGGGGGAACTCAGCCCCAGCATTTT.

DNA of the CDR3: TGCGCCAGCAGCGGGGGGACAGGGGGTGTCTATGGCTACACCTTC. Amino acid sequence: CASSGGTGGVYGYTF. J is TRBJ1-2 and V is TRBV4-1; TRBD1 agrees at 11 bases. V lost 5 bases and J lost 4; bases outside the gene matches: 6. This CDR3 comprises 15 residues. The germline V gene encodes CDR1 MGHRA and CDR2 YSYEKL.

This clone was seen just once. This chain joins TRBV25-1 and TRBJ1-2; D ambiguous. Trimming left V 6 bases short and J 8 bases short, with 16 bases between. This CDR3 contains 13 residues. Germline CDR1 is MGHDK and CDR2 is SYGVNS. Here the CDR3 reads CASRGTAVSGYTF. The CDR3 nucleotides read TGTGCCAGCAGGGGAACAGCGGTCTCGGGCTACACCTTC.

V usage is TRBV24-1 and J usage is TRBJ2-1; the match to TRBD2 covers 11 bases. Germline V CDR1 and CDR2: KGHDR, SFDVKD. This CDR3 has 18 residues. The J segment lost 4 bases and the V segment lost 6 bases, leaving 13 bases of the junction unmatched. Here the CDR3 DNA reads TGTGCCACCAGTTCGATTTACTCCGGGACTAGCGGATACAATGAGCAGTTCTTC. Its translation is CATSSIYSGTSGYNEQFF.

The CDR3 nucleotides are TGTGCCAGCAGCCTCTTGGACAGGGGCAACGGGCAGTTCTTC. Amino acids: CASSLLDRGNGQFF. The chain uses TRBV4-2 and TRBJ2-1, with TRBD1 matching 9 bases. Germline CDR1 LGHNA, CDR2 YNFKEQ. Trimming cost V 4 bases and J 12 bases; bases outside gene matches: 10. The CDR3 contains 14 residues.

Written as DNA, the CDR3 is TGTGCCAGCAGCTTGGCGCTAGCGGGAGGGCGAGAGACCCAGTACTTC. Translation gives CASSLALAGGRETQYF. The chain carries TRBV5-5 and TRBJ2-5; 12 bases line up with TRBD2. CDR1 is SGHKS, CDR2 YYEKEE, per germline (reference sequence). V was clipped by 0 bases and J by 4 bases; unmatched bases: 4. CDR3 length: 16 residues. Full variable domain (remainder filled in from reference TRBV5-5 and TRBJ2-5): DAGVTQSPTHLIKTRGQQVTLRCSPISGHKSVSWYQQVLGQGPQFIFQYYEKEERGRGNFPDRFSARQFPNYSSELNVNALLLGDSALYLCASSLALAGGRETQYFGPGTRLLVL.

This chain links TRBV13 with TRBJ1-4; 11 nucleotides align to TRBD1. The V segment lost 0 bases and the J segment 7 bases; nucleotides outside the gene matches: 4. The CDR3 length is 16 residues. Germline V gene data show CDR1 as PRHDT and CDR2 as FYEKMQ (reference sequence). The CDR3: CASSLGLGTGGEKLFF. DNA of the CDR3: TGTGCCAGCAGCTTAGGCCTCGGGACAGGGGGTGAAAAACTGTTTTTT. Drawing the rest from reference TRBV13 and TRBJ1-4, the complete variable domain is AAGVIQSPRHLIKEKRETATLKCYPIPRHDTVYWYQQGPGQDPQFLISFYEKMQSDKGSIPDRFSAQQFSDYHSELNMSSLELGDSALYFCASSLGLGTGGEKLFFGSGTQLSVL.

The chain combines TRBV28 with TRBJ1-4, with TRBD1 as a possible D gene (6 bases). Trimming pared 8 bases from V and 4 bases from J, leaving 17 bases between. CDR3 length: 15 residues. Germline loops: CDR1 MDHEN, CDR2 SYDVKM. CDR3 bases: TGTGCCAGCGGGGGCATAGGTTCCGGTAATGAAAAACTGTTTTTT. This codes for CASGGIGSGNEKLFF.

This clone showed up just a few times. This chain joins TRBV28 and TRBJ2-6; D not resolved. Per the germline V gene, CDR1 is MDHEN and CDR2 is SYDVKM. Trimming pared 7 bases from V and 3 bases from J, leaving 13 bases between. The CDR3 is 15 amino acids. The CDR3 DNA is TGTGCCAGCAACAATGGTGCTGTTGGGGCCAACGTCCTGACTTTC. Translated, it gives CASNNGAVGANVLTF.

This clone was recorded only once. This chain connects TRBV24-1 to TRBJ2-3; a possible D gene is TRBD1 (6 bases). CDR1 and CDR2 from the germline V gene are KGHDR and SFDVKD. The V end lost 4 bases, the J end lost 4 bases, and 11 bases lay between the germline ends. This CDR3 region has 14 residues. The CDR3 loop is CATSDRTASDTQYF. The CDR3 DNA follows: TGTGCCACCAGTGACCGGACAGCGTCAGATACGCAGTATTTT.

The J gene is TRBJ1-2, the V gene TRBV11-2; possible D gene TRBD1, 6 bases. Germline V lookup: CDR1 SGHAT, CDR2 FQNNGV. V lost 4 bases and J 8 bases, leaving 11 bases between the germline ends. CDR3 length: 12 amino acids. This CDR3 reads CASSSQGLGYTF. DNA of the CDR3: TGTGCCAGCAGCTCCCAGGGGCTCGGCTACACCTTC. Supplemented by reference TRBV11-2 and TRBJ1-2, the full variable domain reads EAGVAQSPRYKIIEKRQSVAFWCNPISGHATLYWYQQILGQGPKLLIQFQNNGVVDDSQLPKDRFSAERLKGVDSTLKIQPAKLEDSAVYLCASSSQGLGYTFGSGTRLTVV.

The chain uses TRBV9 and TRBJ2-3; the D gene is possibly TRBD1 (5 bases). V was pared by 7 bases and J by 5 bases, with 5 bases between. The germline gives CDR1 SGDLS, CDR2 YYNGEE. CDR3 size: 10 residues. The CDR3, as DNA: TGTGCCAGCCAGGGAGATACGCAGTATTTT. Encoded protein: CASQGDTQYF.

The chain uses TRBV5-1 and TRBJ1-1; TRBD1 matches at 7 bases. The CDR3 is made up of 14 amino acids. CDR1 and CDR2 from the germline V gene are SGHRS and YFSETQ. Unmatched junction bases numbered 10, after V lost 6 bases and J lost 5 bases. The CDR3 spells CASTTRQGQTEAFF. CDR3 coding DNA: TGCGCCAGCACCACCCGACAGGGCCAGACTGAAGCTTTCTTT.

This clone was seen more than once but under ten times. This chain uses TRBV7-7 with TRBJ2-7; 8 bases match TRBD2. The CDR3 is 15 amino acids. The germline CDR1 and CDR2 sequences are SSHAT and FNYEAQ (reference sequence). V lost 3 bases to trimming and J lost 0 bases; unmatched junction nucleotides: 4. This chain's CDR3 is CASSFGLAGSYEQYF. The CDR3 DNA sequence: TGTGCCAGCAGCTTCGGGCTAGCGGGCTCCTACGAGCAGTACTTC. The full variable domain, with the rest looked up from reference TRBV7-7 and TRBJ2-7, is GAGVSQSPRYKVTKRGQDVTLRCDPISSHATLYWYQQALGQGPEFLTYFNYEAQPDKSGLPSDRFSAERPEGSISTLTIQRTEQRDSAMYRCASSFGLAGSYEQYFGPGTRLTVT.

By sample share, this clone is medium-sized (0.01 to 0.1%). The rearrangement joins TRBV19 to TRBJ1-2; TRBD1 matches 7 bases. Trimming at V came to 3 bases and at J to 6 bases, leaving 4 bases not matched to a gene. Germline V CDR1 and CDR2: LNHDA, SQIVND (reference sequence). This CDR3 has 13 residues. The CDR3 region has the DNA TGTGCCAGTAGTATCGACAGGGTGGATGGCTACACCTTC. Translation: CASSIDRVDGYTF.

The chain joins TRBV7-6 to TRBJ1-5, with D possibly being TRBD1 (6 bases). Germline CDR1 and CDR2: SGHVS and FNYEAQ. CDR3 length equals 17 residues. V dropped 5 bases and J dropped 9 bases, with 26 bases sitting between them. The CDR3, as DNA: TGTGCCAGCAGCCCAGGCCAGGGGCGTGAAGGGGTAAGGCCCCAGCATTTT. It translates to CASSPGQGREGVRPQHF.

This chain connects TRBV2 to TRBJ1-1; D is possibly TRBD1 (5 bases). Trimming took off 6 bases at V and 10 bases at J, with 15 bases between the two ends. The CDR3 loop spans 12 amino acids. Germline assignment: CDR1 SNHLY and CDR2 FYNNEI. CDR3 nucleotide sequence: TGTGCCAGCAGGGCGACAGAAGTAGCAGCTTTCTTT. It is translated as CASRATEVAAFF.

This clone was observed a few times. CDR3 DNA: TGTGCCACCAGCAGTGAGAAGACAGGCCTCACTGAAAAACTGTTTTTT. This sequence encodes CATSSEKTGLTEKLFF. The V and J genes are TRBV15 and TRBJ1-4, with TRBD1 as a possible D gene (6 bases). The V end lost 3 bases, the J end lost 7 bases, and 18 bases lay between the germline ends. The CDR3 length is 16 residues. Per germline, CDR1 LNHNV and CDR2 YYDKDF (reference sequence). The entire variable domain, with the rest obtained from reference TRBV15 and TRBJ1-4, is as follows: DAMVIQNPRYQVTQFGKPVTLSCSQTLNHNVMYWYQQKSSQAPKLLFHYYDKDFNNEADTPDNFQSRRPNTSFCFLDIRSPGLGDTAMYLCATSSEKTGLTEKLFFGSGTQLSVL.

As to this clone: The sample has other DNA sequences that encode this CDR3 too. The rearrangement uses TRBV11-3 and TRBJ2-5; TRBD2 is a possible D gene (5 bases). Trimming pared 2 bases from V and 0 bases from J, leaving 10 bases between. This CDR3 comprises 15 residues. Germline assignment: CDR1 SGHNT and CDR2 YENEEA. CDR3 amino acids: CASSLNRGNQETQYF. The CDR3 DNA is TGTGCCAGCAGCTTAAACCGGGGTAACCAAGAGACCCAGTACTTC.

CDR3 sequence (DNA): TGTGCCAGCAGCTTAGCGGGACAGGTCGCCGGAACCCTCCACTTT. Translation: CASSLAGQVAGTLHF. This chain joins TRBV7-2 and TRBJ1-6; TRBD1 agrees at 8 bases. Losses at the gene ends were 0 bases for V and 14 bases for J; bases not matched to a gene: 9. CDR1 is SGHTA and CDR2 is FQGNSA in the germline V gene. CDR3 length: 15 residues.